These 29 T cell receptor beta chains were all obtained from the same sample, sequenced in a study of T-cell memory formation after mild COVID-19. TCRdb re-called the 5' RACE reads with MiXCR, one entry per CDR3 protein. Of over 150,000 distinct CDR3 sequences in the sample, about 20% were seen once. Sequenced sample: PBMCs or a T cell subset sorted from them (not recorded which). The receptor source for this set is an adult woman who had mild COVID-19 (a few samples of this study predate the infection). Cell type and time point are not known.

This clonotype came up a few times. The rearrangement joins TRBV29-1 to TRBJ2-7; TRBD2 aligns across 13 bases. The CDR3 sequence is 16 residues long. Germline CDR1 is SQVTM and CDR2 is ANQGSEA. The V segment lost 6 bases and the J segment 2 bases; nucleotides outside the gene matches: 10. The CDR3 region has the DNA TGCAGCGTGTCCGGACTAGCGGGAGAAAACCCCTACGAGCAGTACTTC. It specifies CSVSGLAGENPYEQYF.

The chain uses TRBV4-3 and TRBJ2-2; D unresolved. Trimming shortened V by 3 bases and J by 7 bases, and 12 bases separated the two germline ends. Germline CDR1 and CDR2: LGHNA and YSLEER. The CDR3 contains 14 residues. The CDR3 DNA reads as TGCGCCAGCAGCCACTTCGTGGGAAACGGGGAGCTGTTTTTT. The encoded protein is CASSHFVGNGELFF.

This clonotype was detected only a few times. The rearrangement joins TRBV11-2 to TRBJ2-2; 10 bases are a match to TRBD1. The V segment lost 5 bases and the J segment 4 bases; nucleotides outside the gene matches: 7. The V gene's germline CDR1 is SGHAT and CDR2 FQNNGV. The CDR3 is 16 amino acids. CDR3 in DNA: TGTGCCAGCAGCCTCCGGGACAGGGGACGCACCGGGGAGCTGTTTTTT. Protein product: CASSLRDRGRTGELFF.

This clonotype was found a few times. The gene calls are TRBV6-6 and TRBJ2-1; D gene uncertain. CDR1 and CDR2 (germline): MNHNY, SVGAGI (reference sequence). The V end lost 6 bases, the J end lost 6 bases, and 9 bases lay between the germline ends. This CDR3 is 12 amino acids long. The CDR3 DNA follows: TGTGCCAGCAGGCTAGTAGGCAATGAGCAGTTCTTC. This sequence encodes CASRLVGNEQFF.

This chain joins TRBV24-1 and TRBJ2-5; possible D gene TRBD1, 6 bases. V lost 2 bases, J lost 4 bases, and 13 bases lay in between. The CDR3 is 15 residues long. Per the germline V gene, CDR1 is KGHDR and CDR2 is SFDVKD. The CDR3 DNA reads as TGTGCCACCAGTGATTGGCGGACAGACGGAGAGACCCAGTACTTC. Amino acid sequence: CATSDWRTDGETQYF.

The rearrangement links TRBV7-9 to TRBJ1-1; a weak D match, TRBD1 (5 bases). This CDR3 is 13 amino acids long. Per germline, CDR1 SEHNR and CDR2 FQNEAQ (reference sequence). Trimming removed 3 bases from V and 2 bases from J, with 7 bases in between. The CDR3 region has the DNA TGTGCCAGCAGCTTCGACAGTAACACTGAAGCTTTCTTT. Encoded protein: CASSFDSNTEAFF.

The V gene is TRBV5-6, the J gene TRBJ2-3; the D is unclear. There are 16 residues in the CDR3. CDR1 and CDR2 (germline): SGHDT, YYEEEE. Trimming took off 4 bases at V and 0 bases at J, with 15 bases between the two ends. CDR3 region: CASSGLVFPSTDTQYF. In nucleotides, the CDR3 is TGTGCCAGCAGCGGCCTTGTCTTCCCTAGCACAGATACGCAGTATTTT.

The V gene is TRBV5-4, the J gene TRBJ2-5; tentatively, D is TRBD2 (5 bases). This CDR3 has 15 residues. Between the trimmed V and J ends, which lost 2 bases and 5 bases, there was a span of 16 bases. Per the germline V gene, CDR1 is SGHNT and CDR2 is YYREEE (reference sequence). The CDR3 DNA reads as TGTGCCAGCAGCTTCAGATCGTTTAGCGTCGAGACCCAGTACTTC. It specifies CASSFRSFSVETQYF.

This clonotype showed up just a few times. The V gene is TRBV23-1, the J gene TRBJ2-7; 7 bases match TRBD2. TRBV23-1 is reported as an ORF; its role is uncertain. This CDR3 has 16 amino acids. V lost 0 bases to trimming and J lost 7 bases; unmatched junction nucleotides: 12. CDR3 residues: CASSQSLEGGEGEQYF. Here the CDR3 DNA reads TGCGCCAGCAGTCAATCATTGGAGGGAGGGGAAGGAGAGCAGTACTTC.

This chain uses TRBV7-9 with TRBJ1-2; a possible D gene is TRBD1 (5 bases). V lost 5 bases and J 2 bases, leaving 6 bases between the germline ends. The CDR3 is made up of 12 amino acids. Germline-derived CDR1 and CDR2 are SEHNR and FQNEAQ (reference sequence). DNA of the CDR3: TGTGCCAGCAGCAAGGGGAACTATGGCTACACCTTC. Encoded protein: CASSKGNYGYTF.

This clonotype showed up just a few times. CDR3 sequence (DNA): TGTGCCAGCAGCTTAGCCTCGGCAAGTGACACTGAAGCTTTCTTT. As protein: CASSLASASDTEAFF. The chain couples TRBV7-9 to TRBJ1-1; D is unclear. CDR3 length: 15 residues. V shed 0 bases and J shed 3 bases, with 11 bases lying between them. Germline assignment: CDR1 SEHNR and CDR2 FQNEAQ (reference sequence).

This clonotype was seen a few times. The chain has TRBV3-1 and TRBJ2-7; TRBD1 is a possible D gene (6 bases). The CDR3 runs to 15 residues. From germline, CDR1 is LGHDT and CDR2 YNNKEL (reference sequence). V lost 0 bases to trimming and J lost 5 bases, with 14 bases between them. CDR3 bases: TGTGCCAGCAGCCAAGAGGGCCAGGGGCACGACGAGCAGTACTTC. Its protein is CASSQEGQGHDEQYF.

The rearrangement uses TRBV20-1 and TRBJ2-1; 10 positions match TRBD2. Germline V gene lookup returns CDR1 DFQATT and CDR2 SNEGSKA (reference sequence). V shed 4 bases and J 8 bases; nucleotides not matched to a gene: 8. This CDR3 spans 14 amino acids. CDR3: CSATGTSAGDEQFF. In DNA, the CDR3 is TGCAGTGCTACGGGGACTAGCGCTGGGGATGAGCAGTTCTTC.

This clonotype was counted once. The genes are TRBV7-8 and TRBJ1-4; a weak D match, TRBD1 (6 bases). This CDR3 contains 17 residues. Germline loops: CDR1 SGHVS, CDR2 FQNEAQ. Trimming took 1 base from V and 7 from J, leaving 19 bases between them. Here the CDR3 reads CASSLVRLGASGEKLFF. CDR3 DNA sequence: TGTGCCAGCAGCTTAGTTCGATTGGGGGCGTCTGGTGAAAAACTGTTTTTT.

The chain joins TRBV12-3 or TRBV12-4 to TRBJ2-6; D unresolved. The CDR3 covers 11 residues. V was cut by 7 bases and J by 7 bases, with 5 bases left in between. CDR3 bases: TGTGCCAGCAACGGTGCCAACGTCCTGACTTTC. Its translation: CASNGANVLTF.

This chain's CDR3 is CASSLRDRGTSGYTF. CDR3 in DNA: TGTGCCAGCAGCCTCCGGGACAGGGGGACGAGCGGCTACACCTTC. The chain joins TRBV3-1 to TRBJ1-2, with TRBD1 matching over 11 bases. V shed 4 bases, J shed 8 bases, and the junction held 9 bases outside the gene matches. Germline V CDR1 and CDR2: LGHDT, YNNKEL (reference sequence). CDR3 length equals 15 residues. The complete variable domain, with remaining parts taken from reference TRBV3-1 and TRBJ1-2, reads DTAVSQTPKYLVTQMGNDKSIKCEQNLGHDTMYWYKQDSKKFLKIMFSYNNKELIINETVPNRFSPKSPDKAHLNLHINSLELGDSAVYFCASSLRDRGTSGYTFGSGTRLTVV.

This clonotype came up once. The chain links TRBV29-1 to TRBJ1-1; the D is unclear. Germline V gene lookup returns CDR1 SQVTM and CDR2 ANQGSEA. V was shortened by 4 bases and J by 0 bases, with 9 bases between the two germline ends. This CDR3 is built from 13 residues. The CDR3 coding sequence is TGCAGCGTTGTTCCGGGGATGAACACTGAAGCTTTCTTT. This sequence encodes CSVVPGMNTEAFF.

The sample holds a few counts of this clonotype. The chain employs TRBV4-3 and TRBJ1-2; no reliable D call. V was clipped by 4 bases and J by 7 bases, with 13 bases between them. The CDR3 is made up of 13 amino acids. Per the germline V gene, CDR1 is LGHNA and CDR2 is YSLEER. This CDR3 reads CASSPPGGPGYTF. The CDR3 DNA follows: TGCGCCAGCAGCCCCCCGGGTGGGCCTGGCTACACCTTC.

The DNA of the CDR3 is TGTGCCAGCAGCTTAGAAGGAAGCAGGGACGGCTATGGCTACACCTTC. Translating gives CASSLEGSRDGYGYTF. V and J are TRBV7-9 and TRBJ1-2, with a possible D match to TRBD1 (5 bases). The V end lost 1 base, the J end lost 4 bases, and 16 bases lay between the germline ends. Germline CDR1 and CDR2: SEHNR and FQNEAQ (reference sequence). This CDR3 spans 16 amino acids.

The chain couples TRBV6-2 or TRBV6-3 to TRBJ2-3; 7 bases match TRBD2. The CDR3 is made up of 16 amino acids. Germline trimming cut 4 bases from V and 2 bases from J; bases unmatched to any gene: 9. Germline CDR1 and CDR2: MNHEY and SVGEGT. The chain's CDR3 is CASSSGTTLDTDTQYF. CDR3 bases: TGTGCCAGCAGTTCCGGGACTACCCTTGACACAGATACGCAGTATTTT.

This clonotype occurred a few times. The chain joins TRBV5-4 to TRBJ1-1; D may be TRBD1 (5 bases). Trimming removed 3 bases at V and 3 bases at J, with 12 bases between. CDR1 and CDR2 from the germline V gene are SGHNT and YYREEE (reference sequence). The CDR3 sequence is 14 residues long. CDR3 amino acids: CASSSTRQYTEAFF. CDR3 DNA: TGTGCCAGCAGCTCGACCAGACAGTACACTGAAGCTTTCTTT. Full variable domain (outside the CDR3, taken from reference TRBV5-4 and TRBJ1-1): ETGVTQSPTHLIKTRGQQVTLRCSSQSGHNTVSWYQQALGQGPQFIFQYYREEENGRGNFPPRFSGLQFPNYSSELNVNALELDDSALYLCASSSTRQYTEAFFGQGTRLTVV.

In its sample, this clonotype was seen a few times. J is TRBJ1-5 and V is TRBV5-1; the D is unclear. Looked up from germline, CDR1 is SGHRS and CDR2 is YFSETQ. The CDR3 runs to 13 residues. The ends were cut back, 0 bases at V and 4 bases at J, with 5 bases in the middle. For the CDR3, the DNA is TGCGCCAGCAGCTTGGCAGTGAATCAGCCCCAGCATTTT. Translation: CASSLAVNQPQHF.

CDR3 coding DNA: TGTGCCACCAGCAGAACCTTTGGAGTGAGCTACGAGCAGTACTTC. The encoded protein is CATSRTFGVSYEQYF. The rearrangement joins TRBV15 to TRBJ2-7; D is unresolved. Trimming removed 2 bases from V and 3 bases from J, with 14 bases in between. The CDR3 has 15 residues. Looked up from germline, CDR1 is LNHNV and CDR2 is YYDKDF (reference sequence).

The chain uses TRBV5-1 and TRBJ2-2; D not certain. Trimming cost V 4 bases and J 0 bases, with 19 bases left between them. Germline V gives CDR1 SGHRS, CDR2 YFSETQ. The CDR3 totals 18 residues. CDR3 in amino acids: CASSNQIVGPTNTGELFF. CDR3 nucleotide sequence: TGCGCCAGCAGCAATCAGATTGTAGGACCCACGAACACCGGGGAGCTGTTTTTT.

This clonotype was found a few times. The chain couples TRBV12-3 or TRBV12-4 to TRBJ2-3, with TRBD2 matching 12 bases. J was trimmed by 0 bases and V by 8 bases; bases with no gene match: 6. CDR3 size: 16 residues. DNA of the CDR3: TGTGCCAGCGGGACTAGCGGGCGGTCTAGCACAGATACGCAGTATTTT. As protein: CASGTSGRSSTDTQYF.

V gene TRBV15 combines with J gene TRBJ2-5, with a possible D match to TRBD1 (6 bases). This CDR3 has 13 amino acids. Germline CDR1 and CDR2: LNHNV and YYDKDF (reference sequence). V shed 11 bases and J shed 3 bases, with 16 bases lying between them. The CDR3 sequence is CAVKQGWEETQYF. CDR3 bases: TGTGCCGTAAAACAGGGATGGGAAGAGACCCAGTACTTC. The whole variable domain, remainder taken from reference TRBV15 and TRBJ2-5, is DAMVIQNPRYQVTQFGKPVTLSCSQTLNHNVMYWYQQKSSQAPKLLFHYYDKDFNNEADTPDNFQSRRPNTSFCFLDIRSPGLGDTAMYLCAVKQGWEETQYFGPGTRLLVL.

V and J are TRBV2 and TRBJ1-5; D might be TRBD1 (5 bases). V dropped 6 bases and J dropped 1 base, with 13 bases sitting between them. The CDR3 extends over 15 amino acids. Germline-derived CDR1 and CDR2 are SNHLY and FYNNEI. The CDR3 spells CASRRGDLSNQPQHF. For the CDR3, the DNA is TGTGCCAGCAGGCGGGGGGATTTGAGCAATCAGCCCCAGCATTTT.

CDR3 residues: CASSDGQGGNEQFF. CDR3 DNA: TGTGCCAGCAGCGATGGACAGGGAGGCAATGAGCAGTTCTTC. The chain carries TRBV6-4 and TRBJ2-1, with 8 bases matching TRBD1. Per the germline V gene, CDR1 is MRHNA and CDR2 is SNTAGT. This CDR3 has 14 residues. The junction had 7 bases not matched to a gene; V was cut back by 6 bases and J by 6 bases.

This chain uses TRBV29-1 with TRBJ2-7; D is perhaps TRBD1 (6 bases). CDR1 and CDR2 from the germline V gene are SQVTM and ANQGSEA. V lost 2 bases and J lost 6, with 8 bases in between. The CDR3 is 11 residues long. The CDR3 coding sequence is TGCAGCGTTGAATCAGGGGCCGAGCAGTACTTC. It yields the protein CSVESGAEQYF.